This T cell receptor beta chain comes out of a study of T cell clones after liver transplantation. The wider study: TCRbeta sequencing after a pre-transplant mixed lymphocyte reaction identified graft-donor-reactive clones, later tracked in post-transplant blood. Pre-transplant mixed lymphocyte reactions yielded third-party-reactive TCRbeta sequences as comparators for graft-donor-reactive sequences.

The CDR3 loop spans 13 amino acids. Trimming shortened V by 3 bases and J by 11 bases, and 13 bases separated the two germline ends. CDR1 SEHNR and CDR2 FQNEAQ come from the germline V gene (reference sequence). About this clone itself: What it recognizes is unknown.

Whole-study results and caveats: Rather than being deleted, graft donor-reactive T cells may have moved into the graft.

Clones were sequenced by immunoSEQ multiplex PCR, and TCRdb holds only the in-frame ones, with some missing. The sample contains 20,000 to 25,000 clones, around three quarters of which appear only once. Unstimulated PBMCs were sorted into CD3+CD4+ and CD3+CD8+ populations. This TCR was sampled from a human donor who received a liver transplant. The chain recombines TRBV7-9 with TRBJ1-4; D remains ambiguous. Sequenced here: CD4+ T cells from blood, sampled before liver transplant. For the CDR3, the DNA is TGTGCCAGCAGCTTTGGAACCACACCTAAACTGTTTTTT. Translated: CASSFGTTPKLFF. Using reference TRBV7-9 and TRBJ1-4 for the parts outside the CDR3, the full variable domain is DTGVSQNPRHKITKRGQNVTFRCDPISEHNRLYWYRQTLGQGPEFLTYFQNEAQLEKSRLLSDRFSAERPKGSFSTLEIQRTEQGDSAMYLCASSFGTTPKLFFGSGTQLSVL.